The clone carrying this T cell receptor (beta chain) was detected once. Its antigen is currently unknown. It was version v3.0 of the immunoSEQ assay that was run at survey level. Method: immunoSEQ multiplex PCR; TCRdb's copy keeps in-frame clones and lacks some. The sample includes about 9,700 clones, about 69% of them seen just once. CDR1 is SEHNR, CDR2 FQNEAQ, per germline (reference sequence). Germline trimming cut 4 bases from V and 3 bases from J; bases unmatched to any gene: 5. The CDR3 has 15 residues. This specimen belongs to a study of long-term antiretroviral therapy in people with HIV. Whole-study findings and limits: Blood collection from about 2003 to 2018 possibly occurred under older ART regimens. Clones showing expansion before ART dominated the repertoire at all time points.

This TCR was sampled from a man between 35 and 55 years old with HIV. The sequencing here drew on unsorted PBMCs, taken 1.8 years before starting antiretroviral therapy. This chain connects TRBV7-9 to TRBJ2-3; TRBD1 matches at 9 bases. The CDR3 sequence is CASSSRDRVTDTQYF. The CDR3 DNA is TGTGCCAGCAGCTCCCGGGACAGGGTAACAGATACGCAGTATTTT.